These 20 T cell receptor beta chains share one sample of origin, sequenced in a study of blood T cells in healthy people across ages. Combining a sample-barcoded 5' primer with a J-beta primer mix, a second PCR ran for roughly 7 to 12 cycles. Via MiXCR, TCRdb re-called the 5' RACE reads, giving one row per CDR3 protein. The sample lists 800,000 to 950,000 distinct CDR3 sequences; 25% to 30% were seen once. These sequences were also reported in another study, on T cells of mothers and their children.

Material: blood. These receptors came from a woman in her 40s in good health.

This clonotype was counted a few times. The chain joins TRBV5-6 to TRBJ1-5, with D possibly matching TRBD1 (5 bases). The CDR3 consists of 15 residues. V shed 3 bases and J shed 0 bases, with 10 bases lying between them. The germline CDR1 and CDR2 sequences are SGHDT and YYEEEE. CDR3 nucleotide sequence: TGTGCCAGCAGCTCCTGGGGGTCTAGCAATCAGCCCCAGCATTTT. Amino acid sequence: CASSSWGSSNQPQHF.

The sample holds a few counts of this clonotype. A much larger clone is a single base away; this may be a read error. The rearrangement uses TRBV28 and TRBJ2-5; D is perhaps TRBD2 (6 bases). This CDR3 contains 14 residues. Trimming removed 2 bases from V and 5 bases from J, with 12 bases in between. Germline CDR1 and CDR2: MDHEN and SYDVKM. The CDR3 region is CASSLPTSCETQYF. CDR3 sequence (DNA): TGTGCCAGCAGTTTACCGACTAGTTGCGAGACCCAGTACTTC.

Concerning this clonotype itself: Without the conserved terminal phenylalanine or tryptophan, this CDR3 likely stems from a read error. It is unclear where the CDR3 begins or ends on the DNA, so no DNA is shown, and the CDR3 is as TCRdb lists it. CDR3 amino acids: CSALGQGTYNYGYTC. The V call is TRBV20-1, the J call TRBJ1-2; the table's D gene call, TRBD1, was not cross checked with the DNA. The CDR3 comprises 15 residues, both ends counted. Germline V CDR1 and CDR2: DFQATT, SNEGSKA (reference sequence).

The V gene is TRBV3-1, the J gene TRBJ2-3, with 7 bases that match TRBD2. CDR1 is LGHDT, CDR2 YNNKEL, per germline (reference sequence). CDR3 length: 15 residues. The V segment lost 3 bases and the J segment 6 bases; nucleotides outside the gene matches: 9. The CDR3 DNA reads as TGTGCCAGCAGCCAGCGACTAGCTTGGTCTGATACGCAGTATTTT. It yields the protein CASSQRLAWSDTQYF.

This clonotype was recorded a few times. As DNA, the CDR3 is TGTGCCAGAAAATGGGTGGATGGTCAGCCCCAGCATTTT. This sequence encodes CARKWVDGQPQHF. This chain links TRBV6-4 with TRBJ1-5; D gene ambiguous. The germline gives CDR1 MRHNA, CDR2 SNTAGT. The V and J ends lost 9 bases and 6 bases respectively, with 15 bases between them. The CDR3 extends over 13 amino acids.

The sample holds a few counts of this clonotype. One end of the junction varies from germline; a read error may be responsible. The rearrangement joins TRBV4-3 to TRBJ2-7; D not resolved. Germline loops: CDR1 LGHNA, CDR2 YSLEER. The CDR3 is 15 amino acids. In DNA, the CDR3 is TGCGTCAGCAGCCAGGAGACCTTCCTAACCTACGAGCAGTACTTC. Residues: CVSSQETFLTYEQYF.

The chain is built from TRBV7-2 and TRBJ1-1, with D possibly matching TRBD1 (5 bases). V lost 6 bases and J lost 6, with 14 bases in between. CDR1 and CDR2 (germline): SGHTA, FQGNSA. CDR3 length: 13 amino acids. The CDR3 nucleotides read TGTGCCAGCAGAGAAGCAGGGAGCGCTGAAGCTTTCTTT. Translating gives CASREAGSAEAFF.

The DNA of the CDR3 is TGTGCCAGCAGTATAGGAGGGCCCACTGAAGCTTTCTTT. This sequence encodes CASSIGGPTEAFF. This chain uses TRBV12-3 or TRBV12-4 with TRBJ1-1; no firm D call. The CDR3 spans 13 residues. V lost 5 bases and J lost 4, with 11 bases in between.

In this sample, this clonotype turned up a few times. V and J are TRBV2 and TRBJ1-5, with D maybe TRBD1 (6 bases). The CDR3 is made up of 15 amino acids. The germline CDR1 and CDR2 sequences are SNHLY and FYNNEI. V shed 5 bases and J shed 5 bases, with 16 bases lying between them. The CDR3 spells CASSRQDSTHQPQHF. The CDR3 DNA is TGTGCCAGCAGTCGCCAGGACAGTACTCATCAGCCCCAGCATTTT.

V and J are TRBV9 and TRBJ2-2; a possible D gene is TRBD2 (7 bases). CDR1 and CDR2 from the germline V gene are SGDLS and YYNGEE. V lost 6 bases and J 6 bases, leaving 15 bases between the germline ends. This CDR3 is built from 14 residues. In DNA, the CDR3 is TGTGCCAGCAAACGGGGGGCCGGGGCCGGGGAGCTGTTTTTT. Amino acids: CASKRGAGAGELFF. The variable domain in full, with the rest retrieved from reference TRBV9 and TRBJ2-2, is DSGVTQTPKHLITATGQRVTLRCSPRSGDLSVYWYQQSLDQGLQFLIQYYNGEERAKGNILERFSAQQFPDLHSELNLSSLELGDSALYFCASKRGAGAGELFFGEGSRLTVL.

The chain carries TRBV3-1 and TRBJ2-3; D is perhaps TRBD2 (7 bases). The germline V gene has CDR1 LGHDT and CDR2 YNNKEL (reference sequence). This CDR3 region has 14 residues. V was cut by 8 bases and J by 1 base, with 13 bases left in between. The CDR3 nucleotides are TGTGCCAGCCGCGGGGGCCCCGGCACAGATACGCAGTATTTT. It translates to CASRGGPGTDTQYF.

This clonotype showed up many times. The V and J genes are TRBV27 and TRBJ1-1; 7 bases are a match to TRBD1. V gave up 6 bases and J gave up 4 bases; unmatched junction bases: 5. CDR1 and CDR2 (germline): MNHEY, SMNVEV (reference sequence). This CDR3 comprises 13 residues. The CDR3: CASRPGGSTEAFF. CDR3 coding DNA: TGTGCCAGCAGACCAGGGGGGAGCACTGAAGCTTTCTTT.

This clonotype was counted a few times. The chain joins TRBV20-1 to TRBJ1-1; TRBD1 is a possible D gene (5 bases). Trimming cost V 3 bases and J 8 bases, with 22 bases left between them. Germline lookup yields CDR1 DFQATT and CDR2 SNEGSKA (reference sequence). The CDR3 has 15 residues. CDR3 residues: CSASSGFRERAEAFF. The CDR3 DNA sequence: TGCAGTGCTAGCTCGGGTTTCAGGGAAAGGGCGGAAGCTTTCTTT.

This clonotype has more than one count but fewer than ten. The V gene is TRBV6-5, the J gene TRBJ1-1; possibly TRBD1 for D (5 bases). Trimming cost V 5 bases and J 5 bases, with 18 bases left between them. Per the germline V gene, CDR1 is MNHEY and CDR2 is SVGAGI. CDR3 size: 15 residues. CDR3 region: CASSPPGGVGTEAFF. The CDR3 DNA reads as TGTGCCAGCAGTCCCCCAGGAGGGGTTGGGACTGAAGCTTTCTTT.

Notes on this clonotype: A much bigger clone sits one base away, suggesting this may be a read error. The V and J genes are TRBV12-3 or TRBV12-4 and TRBJ2-1, with 8 bases matching TRBD1. J gave up 13 bases and V 5 bases, and 10 bases lay outside the gene matches. This CDR3 has 13 residues. DNA for the CDR3: TGTGCCAGCAGTCCAGGGGGCGGAGAGACCCAGTTCTTC. This codes for CASSPGGGETQFF.

The chain joins TRBV5-1 to TRBJ2-7; 9 nucleotides align to TRBD1. Per germline, CDR1 SGHRS and CDR2 YFSETQ. Trimming took 0 bases from V and 6 from J; bases not matched to a gene: 1. The CDR3 covers 13 residues. CDR3 sequence: CASSLGDRVEQYF. Here the CDR3 DNA reads TGCGCCAGCAGCTTGGGGGACAGGGTCGAGCAGTACTTC.

This chain uses TRBV27 with TRBJ2-7; D is perhaps TRBD2 (6 bases). Germline assignment: CDR1 MNHEY and CDR2 SMNVEV (reference sequence). The CDR3 spans 13 residues. V lost 5 bases and J lost 2, with 10 bases in between. In DNA form, the CDR3 reads TGTGCCAGCAGTGCGGGACGGGCCTACGAGCAGTACTTC. Amino acid sequence: CASSAGRAYEQYF.

This clonotype was recorded a few times. V usage is TRBV20-1 and J usage is TRBJ1-2, with 9 bases lining up with TRBD1. The CDR3 is 14 residues long. The V gene's germline CDR1 is DFQATT and CDR2 SNEGSKA (reference sequence). The ends lost 3 bases at V and 4 bases at J; junction bases unmatched: 6. The CDR3 coding sequence is TGCAGTGCTAGTACAGGGGACAGGGCCTATGGCTACACCTTC. Its translation: CSASTGDRAYGYTF.

This clonotype appeared a single time. Its ends do not fully match the called genes, so a read error is possible. The chain combines TRBV20-1 with TRBJ2-2, with D perhaps TRBD1 (5 bases). The J call may be in error: the DNA end matches TRBJ1-1 better. CDR1 and CDR2 (germline): DFQATT, SNEGSKA (reference sequence). The CDR3 is 13 amino acids. CDR3 protein: CSAGREIGTGAFF. The DNA of the CDR3 is TGCAGTGCTGGCAGGGAGATAGGCACTGGAGCTTTCTTT.

In DNA, the CDR3 is TGCGCCAGCAGCCAGAGGACTAGCGGGGGGTCCTCCTACAATGAGCAGTTCTTC. It codes for CASSQRTSGGSSYNEQFF. V usage is TRBV4-3 and J usage is TRBJ2-1; 14 bases agree with TRBD2. The CDR3 length is 18 residues. The junction had 4 bases not matched to a gene; V was cut back by 3 bases and J by 0 bases. Germline loops: CDR1 LGHNA, CDR2 YSLEER.